Reported below is one T cell receptor beta chain. The antigen is unknown. This entry belongs to a study of shared clonotypes between healthy human individuals. Study-level points and caveats: Four donors shared about 4.5% of their naive CD4 clonotypes.

V was trimmed by 8 bases and J by 7 bases, leaving 15 bases between them. Germline CDR1 is SNHLY and CDR2 is FYNNEI. The CDR3 sequence is 13 residues long. In the study's own analysis: For the immunoSEQ data, sequences were junction-only without quality scores, so filtering differed. Assay used: immunoSEQ multiplex PCR; TCRdb lists only in-frame clones, some missing. D and trimming were read from the DNA, whereas the V and J calls and clone size are those reported in that table. The top ten clones hold about 0.39% of a sample with about 2.3 million clones, 93% of them seen once. What was sequenced was naive CD4+ T cells from PBMCs. Subset given: CD45RA+ positively selected. The clonotype originates from a man younger than 35 in good health. Some clones in this sample may be carry-over from other donors' samples. The chain carries TRBV2 and TRBJ2-1; D may be TRBD2 (5 bases). The CDR3, as DNA: TGTGCCAGCGGCGCTGGCCGGGGTAATGAGCAGTTCTTC. Translation: CASGAGRGNEQFF.